A selection of T cell receptor beta chains follows, all from one sample in a study of long-term antiretroviral therapy in people with HIV. Sequencing was performed with immunoSEQ multiplex PCR; in TCRdb, only in-frame clones are kept and a portion is missing. Altogether about 25,000 clones are present, roughly 80% being singletons, with the ten largest covering 11%. Here the sequenced sample was unsorted PBMCs, taken 2.1 years after starting antiretroviral therapy. The receptors stem from a man between 25 and 39 years old with HIV. The CDR3 runs from the conserved cysteine through the conserved F or W. A D gene is named only where the DNA matches it firmly. Size is omitted from some rows. Given values are once, few, many or a class for expanded clones.

v_call	clone_size	d_call	j_call	cdr3_nt	cdr3_aa
TRBV7-6	-	TRBD1	TRBJ2-7	TGTGCCAGCAGCACGACTCGGACAGGGGGCTACGAGCAGTACTTC	CASSTTRTGGYEQYF
TRBV5-6	-	TRBD1	TRBJ1-2	TGTGCCAGCAGCCGGACAGGGTCCTATGGCTACACCTTC	CASSRTGSYGYTF
TRBV6-1	-	TRBD1	TRBJ1-6	TGTGCCAGCAGTTTTTCGGAGGGACAGAGCTCACCCCTCCACTTT	CASSFSEGQSSPLHF
TRBV19	-	-	TRBJ1-1	TGTGCCAGTAGTATATTGGGATCGAGCACTGAAGCTTTCTTT	CASSILGSSTEAFF
TRBV5-5	few	TRBD1	TRBJ1-2	TGTGCCAGCAGCCCCCACTCCTACAGGGGAGGGAGCAATCATTACTATGGCTACACCTTC	CASSPHSYRGGSNHYYGYTF
TRBV5-4	-	TRBD2	TRBJ2-1	TGTGCCAGCAGGCAGCGGGGGGGCCGCGGCAATGAGCAGTTCTTC	CASRQRGGRGNEQFF
TRBV28	-	-	TRBJ2-7	TGTGCCAGCGGGCTGTATGAGGGGAACTCCTACGAGCAGTACTTC	CASGLYEGNSYEQYF
TRBV6-5	-	-	TRBJ1-4	TGTGCCAGCAGTTACGGCGCAGGGCTGAATGAAAAACTGTTTTTT	CASSYGAGLNEKLFF
TRBV28	-	TRBD2	TRBJ2-1	TGTGCCAGCAGTTCTTTAGCGGGAGACGGGGTTAGCTCCTACAATGAGCAGTTCTTC	CASSSLAGDGVSSYNEQFF
TRBV9	-	-	TRBJ1-6	TGTGCCAGCAGCTCGGGGCCTAATTCACCCCTCCACTTT	CASSSGPNSPLHF
TRBV9	once	TRBD1	TRBJ1-3	TGTGCCAGCAGCGTAGCGGGGACAGGGTTTGCTGGAAACACCATATATTTT	CASSVAGTGFAGNTIYF
TRBV7-9	-	-	TRBJ2-1	TGTGCCAGCAGCTTACTTCTTAGTGAGCAGTTCTTC	CASSLLLSEQFF
TRBV18	-	-	TRBJ2-1	TGTGCCAGCTCACCACCGTCGGTAGCCTATGAGCAGTTCTTC	CASSPPSVAYEQFF
TRBV2	-	-	TRBJ2-7	TGTGCCAGCAGTGGCAGACAGGTCCGAGCCTACGAGCAGTACTTC	CASSGRQVRAYEQYF
TRBV18	-	-	TRBJ2-5	TGTGCCAGCTCACCACCGGGCAGGGCTGGAGAGACCCAGTACTTC	CASSPPGRAGETQYF
TRBV5-5	-	-	TRBJ2-1	TGTGCCAGCAGCTCCGGACTACGAACCTACAATGAGCAGTTCTTC	CASSSGLRTYNEQFF
TRBV27	-	TRBD2	TRBJ2-1	TGTGCCAGCAGTTTAACGGGGGGGGCTTACAATGAGCAGTTCTTC	CASSLTGGAYNEQFF
TRBV10-3	-	-	TRBJ1-5	TGTGCCATCAGTGAGTCGTCCAGTAGAAGCAATCAGCCCCAGCATTTT	CAISESSSRSNQPQHF
TRBV11-2	-	TRBD1	TRBJ1-4	TGTGCCAGCAGCCTAGACCCGACAGGGGGAGATGGAGAGGAAAAACTGTTTTTT	CASSLDPTGGDGEEKLFF
TRBV10-3	-	TRBD1	TRBJ2-2	TGTGCCATCAGTGCGAAAAGGGGGCCCGACGGGGAGCTGTTTTTT	CAISAKRGPDGELFF
TRBV7-9	-	TRBD2	TRBJ2-2	TGTGCCAGCAGCGGGAGGGAACTCACGAACACCGGGGAGCTGTTTTTT	CASSGRELTNTGELFF
TRBV7-6	once	-	TRBJ2-7	TGTGCCAGCAGCTTAGCGGCCGGGCGGCTGGGGGAGCAGTACTTC	CASSLAAGRLGEQYF
TRBV7-9	few	TRBD1	TRBJ2-1	TGTGCCAGCAGCTTAGACTCCGGGACAGGGGGGTCCAATGAGCAGTTCTTC	CASSLDSGTGGSNEQFF
TRBV6-6	-	-	TRBJ1-1	TGTGCCAGCTGTGGGGCAGGGGTGTCGGACACTGAAGCTTTCTTT	CASCGAGVSDTEAFF
TRBV19	-	TRBD1	TRBJ2-7	TGTGCCAGTAGTATCCCCTCGACAGGGGGAGAGCAGTACTTC	CASSIPSTGGEQYF
TRBV2	few	-	TRBJ1-2	TGTGCCAGCAGTATGGGGGCGCTTAACTATGGCTACACCTTC	CASSMGALNYGYTF
TRBV5-5	-	-	TRBJ2-5	TGTGCCAGCAGCTTGGGGGGACAAGAGACCCAGTACTTC	CASSLGGQETQYF
TRBV6-1	-	-	TRBJ1-5	TGTGCCAGCAGTGAGGTGGGGGGGTACAATCAGCCCCAGCATTTT	CASSEVGGYNQPQHF
TRBV20-1	medium-sized	-	TRBJ2-1	TGCAGTGCTATCAGGGGTGAGCAGTTCTTC	CSAIRGEQFF
TRBV2	-	-	TRBJ1-4	TGTGCCAGCACGTCCCCTGCAACTAATGAAAAACTGTTTTTT	CASTSPATNEKLFF
TRBV5-1	-	TRBD1	TRBJ2-2	TGCGCCAGCAGCTTGGCGCAGGGGGCGCGAGAGAATACCGGGGAGCTGTTTTTT	CASSLAQGARENTGELFF
TRBV6-4	once	-	TRBJ1-5	TGTGCCAGCAGTGAGAACGGGGCCCAGCCCCAGCATTTT	CASSENGAQPQHF
TRBV7-9	few	-	TRBJ1-2	TGTGCCAGCAGCCATCAAGACCTCTATGGCTACACCTTC	CASSHQDLYGYTF
TRBV2	-	-	TRBJ1-4	TGTGCCAGCAGTCGTGAACGGGGCTTTGGGGGGGAGGAAAAACTGTTTTTT	CASSRERGFGGEEKLFF